The 15 T cell receptor beta chains given below trace back to one sample, sequenced in a study of shared clonotypes between healthy human individuals. The protocol was immunoSEQ multiplex PCR, while the TCRdb copy is restricted to in-frame clones and leaves out a portion. The data contain about 1 million clones, about four fifths of them singletons. Sequenced sample: memory CD4+ T cells from PBMCs. This sample's subset: CD45RA-negative fraction. Source of these receptors: a man aged 18 to 30 in good health. Some clones in this sample may be carry-over from other donors' samples.

This clone was counted a few times. The chain carries TRBV11-3 and TRBJ2-7, with D possibly TRBD1 on 5 matching bases. V shed 5 bases and J shed 3 bases, with 17 bases lying between them. The germline V gene has CDR1 SGHNT and CDR2 YENEEA. The CDR3 runs 15 residues. DNA for the CDR3: TGTGCCAGCAGCCCCGGACGAGGACAAAACTACGAGCAGTACTTC. Encoded protein: CASSPGRGQNYEQYF. The variable domain in full, completed from reference TRBV11-3 and TRBJ2-7, reads EAGVVQSPRYKIIEKKQPVAFWCNPISGHNTLYWYLQNLGQGPELLIRYENEEAVDDSQLPKDRFSAERLKGVDSTLKIQPAELGDSAVYLCASSPGRGQNYEQYFGPGTRLTVT.

The chain recombines TRBV4-1 with TRBJ2-1, with 9 bases aligning to TRBD2. CDR1 and CDR2 (germline): MGHRA, YSYEKL. The V and J ends lost 3 bases and 10 bases, in that order; junction bases with no gene match: 13. The CDR3 length is 16 residues. Here the CDR3 reads CASSQGGLAGIKEQFF. CDR3 nucleotides: TGCGCCAGCAGCCAGGGGGGCCTAGCGGGAATCAAGGAGCAGTTCTTC.

The rearrangement uses TRBV28 and TRBJ2-6; 7 positions match TRBD1. With V trimmed by 5 bases and J by 0 bases, 7 bases remained unmatched. This CDR3 comprises 17 residues. Germline V gene sequence: CDR1 MDHEN, CDR2 SYDVKM. The CDR3 protein is CASSTGQRNSGANVLTF. The CDR3 region has the DNA TGTGCCAGCAGTACGGGACAGCGAAACTCTGGGGCCAACGTCCTGACTTTC. Full variable domain (missing parts from reference TRBV28 and TRBJ2-6): DVKVTQSSRYLVKRTGEKVFLECVQDMDHENMFWYRQDPGLGLRLIYFSYDVKMKEKGDIPEGYSVSREKKERFSLILESASTNQTSMYLCASSTGQRNSGANVLTFGAGSRLTVL.

The chain combines TRBV28 with TRBJ2-5, with TRBD1 matching over 8 bases. Germline CDR1 reads MDHEN; CDR2 reads SYDVKM. V shed 5 bases and J 5 bases; nucleotides not matched to a gene: 13. The CDR3 has 16 amino acids. CDR3 loop: CASSDQDRVRGETQYF. The CDR3 bases are TGTGCCAGCAGTGATCAGGACAGGGTGAGAGGGGAGACCCAGTACTTC.

V and J are TRBV19 and TRBJ2-1, with 8 bases that match TRBD1. The CDR3 length is 16 residues. Germline CDR1 is LNHDA and CDR2 is SQIVND (reference sequence). Trimming removed 5 bases from V and 2 bases from J; junction bases left unmatched: 8. CDR3 in amino acids: CASSPRQGSTYNEQFF. The CDR3 bases are TGTGCCAGTAGTCCCAGACAGGGGTCCACCTACAATGAGCAGTTCTTC.

This rearrangement joins TRBV7-9 to TRBJ1-3; the match to TRBD1 covers 7 bases. V lost 5 bases to trimming and J lost 2 bases; unmatched junction nucleotides: 0. Germline assignment: CDR1 SEHNR and CDR2 FQNEAQ (reference sequence). The CDR3 loop spans 13 amino acids. This CDR3 reads CASSGQAGNTIYF. In DNA, the CDR3 is TGTGCCAGCAGCGGACAGGCTGGAAACACCATATATTTT.

The rearrangement uses TRBV5-1 and TRBJ1-2, with TRBD1 identical over 7 bases. With 2 bases clipped from V and 1 base from J, the junction kept 5 bases outside the gene matches. The CDR3 loop spans 15 amino acids. Germline CDR1 and CDR2: SGHRS and YFSETQ. CDR3 region: CASSFGTDYNYGYTF. The CDR3 DNA sequence: TGCGCCAGCAGCTTCGGGACAGATTATAACTATGGCTACACCTTC.

The V call is TRBV7-2, the J call TRBJ2-2; TRBD2 aligns across 10 bases. The V and J ends lost 5 bases and 1 base, in that order; junction bases with no gene match: 4. The CDR3 extends over 16 amino acids. The germline gives CDR1 SGHTA, CDR2 FQGNSA. The CDR3 reads CASSRRLAGNTGELFF. In DNA, the CDR3 is TGTGCCAGCAGCCGGAGACTAGCGGGGAACACCGGGGAGCTGTTTTTT.

J is TRBJ1-3 and V is TRBV4-1; 9 bases map to TRBD1. CDR1 and CDR2 (germline): MGHRA, YSYEKL. This CDR3 spans 17 amino acids. V trimming: 1 base; J trimming: 3 bases; junction bases outside the gene matches: 7. The CDR3 here is CASSQAPGQGFGNTIYF. CDR3 bases: TGCGCCAGCAGCCAAGCGCCGGGACAGGGATTTGGAAACACCATATATTTT.

J is TRBJ2-3 and V is TRBV4-2; tentative D call: TRBD2 (6 bases). CDR1 is LGHNA and CDR2 is YNFKEQ in the germline V gene. With 0 bases removed from V and 6 bases from J, the gap between germline ends came to 25 bases. This CDR3 region has 19 residues. CDR3 protein: CASSQESSQYSRGTDTQYF. In nucleotides, the CDR3 is TGTGCCAGCAGCCAAGAATCTTCCCAATACTCACGGGGGACCGATACGCAGTATTTT.

CDR3 loop: CASSPRTGWVYEQYF. The CDR3 nucleotides read TGTGCCAGCAGCCCCAGGACAGGGTGGGTCTACGAGCAGTACTTC. The rearrangement links TRBV9 to TRBJ2-7; 8 bases line up with TRBD1. The junction had 9 bases not matched to a gene; V was cut back by 4 bases and J by 3 bases. This CDR3 spans 15 amino acids. Germline CDR1 reads SGDLS; CDR2 reads YYNGEE. The full variable domain, rest sourced from reference TRBV9 and TRBJ2-7, is DSGVTQTPKHLITATGQRVTLRCSPRSGDLSVYWYQQSLDQGLQFLIQYYNGEERAKGNILERFSAQQFPDLHSELNLSSLELGDSALYFCASSPRTGWVYEQYFGPGTRLTVT.

In its sample, this clone was seen a few times. This sample includes further DNA sequences coding for the same CDR3. The CDR3 here is CASSPDSAYGYTF. Here the CDR3 DNA reads TGTGCCAGCAGTCCGGACTCGGCGTATGGCTACACCTTC. V and J are TRBV5-4 and TRBJ1-2; D ambiguous. V was cut by 5 bases and J by 5 bases, with 13 bases left in between. Looked up from germline, CDR1 is SGHNT and CDR2 is YYREEE (reference sequence). The CDR3 is 13 residues long. Full variable domain (outside the CDR3, taken from reference TRBV5-4 and TRBJ1-2): ETGVTQSPTHLIKTRGQQVTLRCSSQSGHNTVSWYQQALGQGPQFIFQYYREEENGRGNFPPRFSGLQFPNYSSELNVNALELDDSALYLCASSPDSAYGYTFGSGTRLTVV.

The chain links TRBV10-1 to TRBJ2-1; the match to TRBD2 covers 11 bases. V gave up 6 bases and J gave up 9 bases; unmatched junction bases: 16. Germline V gene data show CDR1 as WNHNN and CDR2 as SYGVQD (reference sequence). This CDR3 is built from 17 residues. CDR3 bases: TGCGCCAGCAGGACCCCGGGTAGCGGGAGGGCCTTAGGTGAGCAGTTCTTC. This gives the protein CASRTPGSGRALGEQFF.

This clone was picked up one time. Other DNA sequences from this sample encode an identical CDR3 as well. This chain connects TRBV29-1 to TRBJ2-3; TRBD2 might be the D (5 bases). Between the trimmed V and J ends, which lost 3 bases and 9 bases, there was a span of 10 bases. The CDR3 is 11 amino acids. From germline, CDR1 is SQVTM and CDR2 ANQGSEA. The CDR3 DNA sequence: TGCAGCGTTGATCCCGGCGGGACGCAGTATTTT. Its translation: CSVDPGGTQYF.

The gene calls are TRBV2 and TRBJ2-6; a possible D gene is TRBD1 (6 bases). Germline lookup yields CDR1 SNHLY and CDR2 FYNNEI. Trimming pared 6 bases from V and 0 bases from J, leaving 12 bases between. This CDR3 comprises 16 residues. The CDR3 DNA reads as TGTGCCAGCAGCCTGACAGGCGACTCTGGGGCCAACGTCCTGACTTTC. It yields the protein CASSLTGDSGANVLTF.